This TCR beta chain was captured in a study of OX40 agonist ivuxolimab in advanced cancers. Study summary: Patients were treated with intravenous ivuxolimab, dosed at 0.01 to 10 mg/kg and infused every 2 weeks.

Trimming removed 4 bases from V and 4 bases from J; junction bases left unmatched: 6. Germline V gene sequence: CDR1 MNHEY, CDR2 SVGAGI. This CDR3 is 15 amino acids long. Clones were read by immunoSEQ multiplex PCR, and TCRdb kept only the in-frame ones, dropping some. The sample includes about 35,000 clones, around 80% of them seen just once. This receptor was taken from an adult with an advanced solid tumor such as melanoma, head and neck, liver or kidney cancer. Sequenced material: CD4+ or CD8+ T cells sorted from blood, taken in a trial of the OX40 agonist ivuxolimab. The V gene is TRBV6-5, the J gene TRBJ2-2; 7 nucleotides align to TRBD2. The CDR3 DNA reads as TGTGCCAGCAGTTTTCGGGAGGAGGGCACCGGGGAGCTGTTTTTT. It encodes CASSFREEGTGELFF.